This TCR beta chain was retrieved from a study of T-cell memory formation after mild COVID-19. TCRdb reanalysed the 5' RACE reads using MiXCR and keeps one entry per CDR3 protein. The sample carries fewer than 350,000 distinct CDR3 sequences, approximately 15% recorded once. Germline V gene sequence: CDR1 SGHTS, CDR2 YDEGEE. The length of the CDR3 is 14 residues. V lost 4 bases and J lost 4, with 13 bases in between. Material: PBMCs or a T cell subset sorted from them (not recorded which). The receptor was isolated from a young man who had mild COVID-19 (a few samples of this study predate the infection). Cell type and time point are not known. This chain connects TRBV5-8 to TRBJ2-3; no clear D gene. CDR3 sequence (DNA): TGTGCCAGCAGCCCCGAACCGGGTGCAGATACGCAGTATTTT. This encodes CASSPEPGADTQYF.